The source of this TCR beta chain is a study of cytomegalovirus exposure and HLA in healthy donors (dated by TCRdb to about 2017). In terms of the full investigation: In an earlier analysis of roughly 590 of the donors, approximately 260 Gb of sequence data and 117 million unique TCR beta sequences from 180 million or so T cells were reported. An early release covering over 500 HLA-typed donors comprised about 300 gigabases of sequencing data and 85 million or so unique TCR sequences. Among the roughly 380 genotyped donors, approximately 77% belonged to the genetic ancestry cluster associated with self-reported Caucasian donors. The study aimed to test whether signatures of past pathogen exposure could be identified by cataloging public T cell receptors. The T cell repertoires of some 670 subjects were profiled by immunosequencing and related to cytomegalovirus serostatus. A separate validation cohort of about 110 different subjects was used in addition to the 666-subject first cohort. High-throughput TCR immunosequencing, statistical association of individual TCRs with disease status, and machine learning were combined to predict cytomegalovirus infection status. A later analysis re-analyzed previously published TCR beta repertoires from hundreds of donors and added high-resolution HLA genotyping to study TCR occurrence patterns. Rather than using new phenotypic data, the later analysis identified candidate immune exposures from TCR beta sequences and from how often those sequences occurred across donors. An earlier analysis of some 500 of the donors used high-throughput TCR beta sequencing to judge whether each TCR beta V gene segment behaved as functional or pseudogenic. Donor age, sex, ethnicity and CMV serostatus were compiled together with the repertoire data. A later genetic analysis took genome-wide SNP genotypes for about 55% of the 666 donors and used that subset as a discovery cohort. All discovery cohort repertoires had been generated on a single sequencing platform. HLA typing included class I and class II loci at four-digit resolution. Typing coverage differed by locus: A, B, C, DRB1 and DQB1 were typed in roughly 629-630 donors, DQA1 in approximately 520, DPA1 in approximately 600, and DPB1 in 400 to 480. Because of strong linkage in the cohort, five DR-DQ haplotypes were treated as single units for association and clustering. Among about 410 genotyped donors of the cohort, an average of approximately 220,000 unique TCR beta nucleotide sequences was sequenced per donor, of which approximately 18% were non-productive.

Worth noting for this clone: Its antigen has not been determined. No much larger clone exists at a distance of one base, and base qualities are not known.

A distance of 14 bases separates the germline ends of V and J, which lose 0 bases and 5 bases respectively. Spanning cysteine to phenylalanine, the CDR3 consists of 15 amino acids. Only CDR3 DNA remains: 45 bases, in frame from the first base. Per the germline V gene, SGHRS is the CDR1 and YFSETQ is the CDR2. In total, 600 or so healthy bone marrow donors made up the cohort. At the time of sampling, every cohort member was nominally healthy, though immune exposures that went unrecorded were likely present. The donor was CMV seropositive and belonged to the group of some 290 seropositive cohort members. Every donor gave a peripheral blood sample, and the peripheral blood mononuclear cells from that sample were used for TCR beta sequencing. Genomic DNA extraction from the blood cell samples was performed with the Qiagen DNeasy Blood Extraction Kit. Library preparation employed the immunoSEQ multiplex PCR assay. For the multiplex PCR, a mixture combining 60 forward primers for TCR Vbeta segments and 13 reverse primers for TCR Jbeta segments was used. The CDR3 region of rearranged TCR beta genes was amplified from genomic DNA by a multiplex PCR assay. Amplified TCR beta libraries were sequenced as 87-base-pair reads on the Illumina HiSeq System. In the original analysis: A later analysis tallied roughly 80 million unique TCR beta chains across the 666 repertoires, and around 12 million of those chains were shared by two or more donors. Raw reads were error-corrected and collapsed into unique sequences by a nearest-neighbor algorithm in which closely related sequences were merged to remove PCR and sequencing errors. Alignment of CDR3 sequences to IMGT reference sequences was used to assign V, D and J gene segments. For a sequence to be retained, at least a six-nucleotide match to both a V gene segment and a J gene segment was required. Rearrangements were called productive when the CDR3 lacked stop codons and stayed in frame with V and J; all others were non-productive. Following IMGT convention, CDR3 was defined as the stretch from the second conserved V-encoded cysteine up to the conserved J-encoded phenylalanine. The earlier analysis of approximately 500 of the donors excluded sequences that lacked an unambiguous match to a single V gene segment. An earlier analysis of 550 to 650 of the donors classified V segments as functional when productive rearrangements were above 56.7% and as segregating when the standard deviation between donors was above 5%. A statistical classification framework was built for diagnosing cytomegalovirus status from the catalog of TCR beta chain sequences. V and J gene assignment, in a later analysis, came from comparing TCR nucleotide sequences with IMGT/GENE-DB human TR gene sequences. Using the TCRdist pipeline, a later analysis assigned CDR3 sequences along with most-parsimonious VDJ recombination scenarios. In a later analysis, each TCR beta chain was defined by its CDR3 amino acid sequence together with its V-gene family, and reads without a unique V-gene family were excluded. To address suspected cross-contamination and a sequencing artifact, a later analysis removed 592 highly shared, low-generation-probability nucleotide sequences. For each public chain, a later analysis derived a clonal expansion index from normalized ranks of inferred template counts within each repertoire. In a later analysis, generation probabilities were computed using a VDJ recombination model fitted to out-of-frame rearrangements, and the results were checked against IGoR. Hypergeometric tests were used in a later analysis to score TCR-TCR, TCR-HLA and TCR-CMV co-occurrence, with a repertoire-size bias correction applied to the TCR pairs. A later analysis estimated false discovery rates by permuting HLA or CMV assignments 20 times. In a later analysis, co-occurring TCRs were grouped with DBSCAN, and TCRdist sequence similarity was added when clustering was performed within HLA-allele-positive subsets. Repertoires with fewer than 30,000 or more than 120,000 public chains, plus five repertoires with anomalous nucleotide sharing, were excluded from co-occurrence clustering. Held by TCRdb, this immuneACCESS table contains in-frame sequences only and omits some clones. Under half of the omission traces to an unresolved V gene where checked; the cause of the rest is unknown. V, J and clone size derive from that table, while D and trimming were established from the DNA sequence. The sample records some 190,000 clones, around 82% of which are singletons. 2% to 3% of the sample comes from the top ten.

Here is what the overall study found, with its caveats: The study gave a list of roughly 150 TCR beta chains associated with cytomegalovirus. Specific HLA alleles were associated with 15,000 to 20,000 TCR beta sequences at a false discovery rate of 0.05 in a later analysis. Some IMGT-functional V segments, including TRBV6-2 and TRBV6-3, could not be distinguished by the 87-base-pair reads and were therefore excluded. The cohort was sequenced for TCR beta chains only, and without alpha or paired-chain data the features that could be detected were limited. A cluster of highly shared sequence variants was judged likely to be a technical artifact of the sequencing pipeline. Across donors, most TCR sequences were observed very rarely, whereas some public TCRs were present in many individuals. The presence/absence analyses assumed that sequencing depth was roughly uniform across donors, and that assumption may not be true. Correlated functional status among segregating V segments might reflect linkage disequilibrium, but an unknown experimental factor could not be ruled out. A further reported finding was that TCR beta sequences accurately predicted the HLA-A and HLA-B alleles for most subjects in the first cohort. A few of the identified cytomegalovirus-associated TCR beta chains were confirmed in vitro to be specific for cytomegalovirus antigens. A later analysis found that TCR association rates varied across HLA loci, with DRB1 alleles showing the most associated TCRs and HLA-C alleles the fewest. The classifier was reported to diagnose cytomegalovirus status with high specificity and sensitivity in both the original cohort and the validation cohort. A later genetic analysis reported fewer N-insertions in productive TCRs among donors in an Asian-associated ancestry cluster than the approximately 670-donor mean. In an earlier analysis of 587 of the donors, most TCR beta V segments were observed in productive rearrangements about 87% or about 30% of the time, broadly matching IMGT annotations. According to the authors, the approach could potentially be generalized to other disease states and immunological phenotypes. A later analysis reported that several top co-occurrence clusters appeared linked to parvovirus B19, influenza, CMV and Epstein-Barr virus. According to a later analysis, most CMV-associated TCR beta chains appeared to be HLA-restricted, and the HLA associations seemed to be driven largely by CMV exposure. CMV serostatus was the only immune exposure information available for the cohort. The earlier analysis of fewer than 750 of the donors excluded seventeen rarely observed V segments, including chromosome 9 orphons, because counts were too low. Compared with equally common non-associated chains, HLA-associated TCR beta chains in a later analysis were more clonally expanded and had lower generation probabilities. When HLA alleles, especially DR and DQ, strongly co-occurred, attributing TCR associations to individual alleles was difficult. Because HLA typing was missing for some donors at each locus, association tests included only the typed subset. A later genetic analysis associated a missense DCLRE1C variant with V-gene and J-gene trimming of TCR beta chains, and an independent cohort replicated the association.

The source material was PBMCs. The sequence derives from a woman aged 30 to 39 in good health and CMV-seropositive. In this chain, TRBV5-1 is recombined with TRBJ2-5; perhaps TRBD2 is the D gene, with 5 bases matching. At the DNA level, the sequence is TGCGCCAGCAGCTTGGATACGGGGTCGGGGGAGACCCAGTACTTC. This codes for CASSLDTGSGETQYF.